This is a list of T cell receptor beta chains from one sample in a study of T-cell memory formation after mild COVID-19. In TCRdb, the 5' RACE reads were re-called with MiXCR into one record per CDR3 protein. The profile shows roughly 150,000 distinct CDR3 sequences, approximately 13% of them singletons. What was sequenced was PBMCs or a T cell subset sorted from them (not recorded which). All receptors come from a man aged 18-30 years who had mild COVID-19 (a few samples of this study predate the infection). Cell type and time point are not known. Each CDR3 is given with its conserved first and last residue. D genes are given only for firm matches. Clone size, where shown, is once, few, many, or a class for clones that have expanded.

>-|few|TRBV5-4|TRBJ2-1
CASSLDGNSYNEQFF
TGTGCCAGCAGCTTGGACGGGAACTCCTACAATGAGCAGTTCTTC
>TRBD1|many|TRBV7-2|TRBJ1-3
CASSFGQADSGNTIYF
TGTGCCAGCAGCTTCGGACAGGCAGACTCTGGAAACACCATATATTTT
>-|few|TRBV4-3|TRBJ2-5
CASSQDRIQETQYF
TGCGCCAGCAGCCAAGACCGGATACAAGAGACCCAGTACTTC
>-|-|TRBV10-3|TRBJ2-5
CAISGPPQETQYF
TGTGCCATCAGTGGTCCCCCTCAGGAGACCCAGTACTTC
>TRBD1|-|TRBV20-1|TRBJ1-6
CSARTTGGNSPLHF
TGCAGTGCTAGGACAACAGGGGGGAACTCACCCCTCCACTTT
>TRBD1|many|TRBV27|TRBJ2-3
CASSFRLQGVEYF
TGTGCCAGCAGTTTTCGCTTACAGGGGGTGGAATATTTT
>TRBD1|few|TRBV24-1|TRBJ2-7
CATSASDRPHEQYF
TGTGCCACCAGTGCCTCGGACAGGCCGCACGAGCAGTACTTC
>-|-|TRBV24-1|TRBJ1-2
CASPGRYGYTF
TGTGCCAGTCCGGGTCGCTATGGCTACACCTTC
>-|few|TRBV7-2|TRBJ1-2
CASSPSPGYGYTF
TGTGCCAGCAGCCCGAGTCCCGGCTATGGCTACACCTTC
>TRBD1|few|TRBV10-3|TRBJ1-2
CAIRGDSYGYTF
TGTGCCATCAGGGGGGACAGCTATGGCTACACCTTC
>-|few|TRBV5-1|TRBJ1-1
CASSPAGYTEAFF
TGCGCCAGCAGCCCAGCGGGGTACACTGAAGCTTTCTTT
>-|few|TRBV7-9|TRBJ1-3
CASSQGLGNTIYF
TGTGCCAGCAGTCAGGGGCTCGGAAACACCATATATTTT
>-|few|TRBV7-9|TRBJ1-4
CASSLLGRNEKLFF
TGTGCCAGCAGCCTCCTAGGCCGTAATGAAAAACTGTTTTTT
>TRBD1|few|TRBV20-1|TRBJ1-2
CSAGTGAHYGYTF
TGCAGTGCTGGTACAGGGGCCCACTATGGCTACACCTTC
>TRBD1|-|TRBV6-5|TRBJ1-4
CASTPGTGGSNEKLFF
TGTGCCAGCACCCCCGGGACAGGCGGTTCTAATGAAAAACTGTTTTTT
>-|-|TRBV10-3|TRBJ1-2
CAISAGDYGYTF
TGTGCCATCAGTGCCGGGGACTATGGCTACACCTTC
>TRBD2|-|TRBV27|TRBJ2-3
CASSIGGGSTQYF
TGTGCCAGCAGTATTGGGGGGGGGTCTACGCAGTATTTT
>-|few|TRBV6-5|TRBJ2-7
CASSYSGDKQYF
TGTGCCAGCAGTTACTCAGGGGACAAGCAGTACTTC
>-|few|TRBV5-1|TRBJ2-3
CASTGSASTDTQYF
TGCGCCAGCACAGGGTCAGCTAGCACAGATACGCAGTATTTT
>TRBD1|few|TRBV6-6|TRBJ2-5
CASTPHDREETQYF
TGTGCCAGCACCCCGCACGACAGGGAAGAGACCCAGTACTTC
>-|-|TRBV24-1|TRBJ2-3
CATSGFPRADTQYF
TGTGCCACCAGCGGGTTTCCTCGTGCAGATACGCAGTATTTT
>TRBD1|many|TRBV5-1|TRBJ1-1
CASSPDRGTEAFF
TGCGCCAGCAGCCCTGACAGGGGCACTGAAGCTTTCTTT
>-|-|TRBV18|TRBJ1-1
CASSPDIQVEAFF
TGTGCCAGCTCCCCCGACATACAGGTTGAAGCTTTCTTT
>-|-|TRBV5-1|TRBJ1-1
CASSLSGGTNTEAFF
TGCGCCAGCAGCTTGAGCGGGGGAACGAACACTGAAGCTTTCTTT
>TRBD1|few|TRBV13|TRBJ2-2
CASSSRGTGVNTGELFF
TGTGCCAGCAGCTCACGGGGGACAGGGGTGAACACCGGGGAGCTGTTTTTT
>TRBD1|-|TRBV7-6|TRBJ1-1
CASSLVFGQGSEAFF
TGTGCCAGCAGCTTAGTTTTCGGACAGGGCTCCGAAGCTTTCTTT
>-|few|TRBV28|TRBJ1-2
CASRAPQPFYGYTF
TGTGCCAGCAGGGCACCACAGCCCTTTTATGGCTACACCTTC
>-|few|TRBV7-9|TRBJ1-2
CASSFRGVDYGYTF
TGTGCCAGCAGCTTCCGGGGAGTTGACTATGGCTACACCTTC
>-|-|TRBV5-1|TRBJ1-1
CASTIVGGTEAFF
TGCGCCAGCACCATCGTGGGAGGTACTGAAGCTTTCTTT
>TRBD1|-|TRBV24-1|TRBJ2-2
CATSDLSSGTGGTGELFF
TGTGCCACCAGTGACCTCTCATCCGGGACAGGGGGCACCGGGGAGCTGTTTTTT
>TRBD2|few|TRBV7-2|TRBJ2-6
CASSPPRRGGAGANVLTF
TGTGCCAGCAGCCCCCCCAGGAGGGGAGGGGCTGGGGCCAACGTCCTGACTTTC
>-|-|TRBV7-9|TRBJ1-4
CASSSLRDGNEKLFF
TGTGCCAGCAGCTCTTTACGGGACGGGAATGAAAAACTGTTTTTT
>TRBD2|-|TRBV24-1|TRBJ2-7
CATRTSLYEQYF
TGTGCCACCAGGACTAGCCTTTACGAGCAGTACTTC
>-|many|TRBV25-1|TRBJ2-7
CASSEGSAAGYEQYF
TGTGCCAGCAGTGAAGGGAGTGCTGCTGGGTACGAGCAGTACTTC
>-|-|TRBV5-1|TRBJ2-5
CASSYTGYQETQYF
TGCGCCAGCAGCTACACGGGGTACCAAGAGACCCAGTACTTC
>TRBD1|-|TRBV5-1|TRBJ2-4
CASSVQGARENIQYF
TGCGCCAGCAGCGTACAGGGGGCAAGGGAAAACATTCAGTACTTC
>TRBD1|few|TRBV20-1|TRBJ2-5
CSVPGGRTQYF
TGCAGTGTCCCAGGGGGCCGGACCCAGTACTTC
>-|-|TRBV29-1|TRBJ1-2
CSAQISQGIYGYTF
TGCAGCGCCCAGATAAGCCAGGGGATCTATGGCTACACCTTC
>-|-|TRBV3-1|TRBJ2-1
CASSQVGRAGNEQFF
TGTGCCAGCAGCCAAGTGGGTAGGGCAGGGAATGAGCAGTTCTTC
>-|few|TRBV7-2|TRBJ2-2
CASRGPGANTGELFF
TGTGCCAGCAGGGGGCCAGGGGCGAACACCGGGGAGCTGTTTTTT
>-|few|TRBV2|TRBJ1-1
CASSEADLRPAFF
TGTGCCAGCAGTGAGGCGGACTTGAGGCCTGCTTTCTTT
>TRBD1|few|TRBV7-2|TRBJ1-3
CASSLWTGAAGTGNTIYF
TGTGCCAGCAGCTTATGGACAGGGGCCGCGGGAACGGGAAACACCATATATTTT
>-|few|TRBV12-3/TRBV12-4|TRBJ2-7
CASSYCEQYF
TGTGCCAGCAGTTACTGCGAGCAGTACTTC
>-|-|TRBV5-6|TRBJ1-2
CASSLSSGGVYGYTF
TGTGCCAGCAGCTTGTCTTCGGGGGGAGTCTATGGCTACACCTTC
>TRBD2|-|TRBV4-3|TRBJ2-7
CASSQGTGRGGEQYF
TGCGCCAGCAGCCAAGGGACGGGACGGGGGGGCGAGCAGTACTTC
>-|few|TRBV2|TRBJ1-6
CATPRDGDNSPLHF
TGTGCCACCCCCCGGGACGGTGATAATTCACCCCTCCACTTT
>-|few|TRBV14|TRBJ2-2
CASSQVIGGAGELFF
TGTGCCAGCAGCCAAGTAATCGGGGGCGCCGGGGAGCTGTTTTTT
>-|-|TRBV5-1|TRBJ2-5
CASSSGTPNQETQYF
TGCGCCAGCAGCTCCGGGACACCAAATCAAGAGACCCAGTACTTC
>TRBD1|once|TRBV7-9|TRBJ1-5
CASSLGQGAYQPQHF
TGTGCCAGCAGCTTGGGACAGGGGGCTTATCAGCCCCAGCATTTT
>-|many|TRBV6-2/TRBV6-3|TRBJ2-5
CASSSGLIETQYF
TGTGCCAGCAGTTCGGGACTTATAGAGACCCAGTACTTC
>TRBD1|few|TRBV12-3/TRBV12-4|TRBJ1-5
CASTGRGRDQPQHF
TGTGCCAGCACTGGGAGGGGGCGCGATCAGCCCCAGCATTTT
>-|-|TRBV7-9|TRBJ1-4
CASSSHANEKLFF
TGTGCCAGCAGCTCTCACGCTAATGAAAAACTGTTTTTT
>-|-|TRBV2|TRBJ2-2
CASSAGASGTGELFF
TGTGCCAGCAGTGCGGGGGCTAGCGGCACCGGGGAGCTGTTTTTT
>TRBD1|-|TRBV7-8|TRBJ2-1
CASAEVLTGTGLYNEQFF
TGTGCTAGCGCTGAGGTCCTCACCGGGACAGGGTTGTATAATGAGCAGTTCTTC
>-|few|TRBV14|TRBJ2-3
CASSQGRRGAGTDTQYF
TGTGCCAGCAGCCAGGGAAGACGGGGGGCCGGCACAGATACGCAGTATTTT